Detailed here is one TCR beta chain. The target antigen is unknown. This CDR3 region has 17 residues. Germline V gene sequence: CDR1 LGHNA, CDR2 YNFKEQ. Germline trimming cut 4 bases from V and 0 bases from J; bases unmatched to any gene: 11. In the PCR, 60 Vbeta and 13 Jbeta primers were used. The table came from immunoSEQ multiplex PCR; TCRdb's copy has only in-frame clones and leaves some out. The table lists 60,000 to 70,000 clones, around 80% of them singletons. The data derive from a study of cytomegalovirus exposure and HLA in healthy donors. Findings and limits, study-wide: In a later analysis, several top co-occurrence clusters appeared linked to parvovirus B19, influenza, CMV and Epstein-Barr virus. A later analysis reportedly identified an Asian-associated ancestry cluster as carrying fewer N-insertions than the approximately 640-donor mean. It was shown in a later analysis that HLA-associated TCR beta chains were more clonally expanded than other, equally common chains. In an earlier analysis, most TCR beta V segments were productive about 87% or about 30% of the time.

This receptor was obtained from a woman aged 25 to 45 in good health and CMV-seronegative. Specimen: PBMCs. The chain joins TRBV4-2 to TRBJ2-7; 8 bases agree with TRBD2. This chain's CDR3 is CASSRPGIAGSSYEQYF. The CDR3 DNA reads TGTGCCAGCAGCCGCCCAGGGATAGCGGGAAGCTCCTACGAGCAGTACTTC.